One and the same sample provided the 15 T cell receptor beta chains below, sequenced in a study of control samples from healthy donors and cancer patients. Libraries were prepared by immunoSEQ multiplex PCR; TCRdb keeps only in-frame clonotypes and omits some of them. The data contain some 410,000 clones, more than 80% of them seen just once; the ten biggest clones take up 5% to 7%. The sequenced sample was PBMCs. Receptor source: a man in his forties with head and neck cancer.

This chain uses TRBV29-1 with TRBJ2-3; no clear D. With 0 bases removed from V and 4 bases from J, the gap between germline ends came to 5 bases. The CDR3 length is 12 residues. Looked up from germline, CDR1 is SQVTM and CDR2 is ANQGSEA. CDR3 amino acids: CSVEDGPDTQYF. The CDR3 DNA reads as TGCAGCGTTGAAGATGGGCCAGATACGCAGTATTTT.

This clone was seen a handful of times. This chain connects TRBV7-8 to TRBJ1-5, with TRBD1 identical over 7 bases. The CDR3 length is 14 residues. Germline-derived CDR1 and CDR2 are SGHVS and FQNEAQ. J was trimmed by 4 bases and V by 3 bases; bases with no gene match: 3. The CDR3 spells CASSFTGVNQPQHF. For the CDR3, the DNA is TGTGCCAGCAGCTTTACAGGGGTGAATCAGCCCCAGCATTTT.

This chain joins TRBV19 and TRBJ2-7; no firm D call. Germline loops: CDR1 LNHDA, CDR2 SQIVND (reference sequence). Trimming left V 0 bases short and J 0 bases short, with 3 bases between. CDR3 length equals 13 residues. The CDR3 here is CASSIEISYEQYF. The CDR3 coding sequence is TGTGCCAGTAGTATAGAAATCTCCTACGAGCAGTACTTC.

This chain uses TRBV6-4 with TRBJ2-6, with 9 bases identical to TRBD1. V lost 5 bases and J lost 4; bases outside the gene matches: 6. This CDR3 region has 16 residues. CDR1 is MRHNA, CDR2 SNTAGT, per germline. The CDR3 DNA follows: TGTGCCAGCAGTCAACAGGGGGCCTACGGGGCCAACGTCCTGACTTTC. Protein product: CASSQQGAYGANVLTF.

J is TRBJ2-3 and V is TRBV13; D is unclear. The germline V and J ends were trimmed by 0 bases and 5 bases, with 3 bases remaining between them. The CDR3 totals 12 residues. Looked up from germline, CDR1 is PRHDT and CDR2 is FYEKMQ (reference sequence). CDR3 region: CASSLGEDTQYF. CDR3 sequence (DNA): TGTGCCAGCAGCTTAGGCGAAGATACGCAGTATTTT.

The chain uses TRBV27 and TRBJ2-1; 8 bases line up with TRBD2. Germline assignment: CDR1 MNHEY and CDR2 SMNVEV (reference sequence). The CDR3 is 16 amino acids. With 2 bases clipped from V and 2 bases from J, the junction kept 5 bases outside the gene matches. CDR3 nucleotide sequence: TGTGCCAGCAGTTTAATTAGCGGGAACCCCTACAATGAGCAGTTCTTC. Translating gives CASSLISGNPYNEQFF.

The J gene is TRBJ2-4, the V gene TRBV19, with a tentative D call TRBD2 (7 bases). V lost 3 bases, J lost 4 bases, and 13 bases lay in between. The germline V gene encodes CDR1 LNHDA and CDR2 SQIVND (reference sequence). The CDR3 has 15 amino acids. Here the CDR3 reads CASSIGGLSKNIQYF. The CDR3 region has the DNA TGTGCCAGTAGTATCGGGGGGCTGTCGAAAAACATTCAGTACTTC.

CDR3 coding DNA: TGTGCCAGCAGTCAGTCCCTGTTTGAGCAGTTCTTC. Its translation: CASSQSLFEQFF. V gene TRBV28 combines with J gene TRBJ2-1; D not certain. CDR1 and CDR2 (germline): MDHEN, SYDVKM. The CDR3 has 12 amino acids. The V end lost 5 bases, the J end lost 9 bases, and 11 bases lay between the germline ends.

Concerning this clone itself: The same CDR3 is also encoded by other DNA sequences in this sample. The chain combines TRBV30 with TRBJ1-1, with 7 positions matching TRBD1. V lost 0 bases to trimming and J lost 0 bases; unmatched junction nucleotides: 1. Germline CDR1 is GTSNPN and CDR2 is SVGIG (reference sequence). The CDR3 is 14 amino acids. CDR3 DNA: TGTGCCTGGAGTGTGGGACAGTTGAACACTGAAGCTTTCTTT. Translation: CAWSVGQLNTEAFF.

The chain carries TRBV6-2 or TRBV6-3 and TRBJ1-5; D might be TRBD1 (6 bases). Trimming took off 0 bases at V and 6 bases at J, with 15 bases between the two ends. This CDR3 has 16 amino acids. Germline V gene lookup returns CDR1 MNHEY and CDR2 SVGEGT. CDR3 in amino acids: CASSYSAGGSSQPQHF. CDR3 nucleotides: TGTGCCAGCAGTTACTCAGCCGGGGGCAGTAGTCAGCCCCAGCATTTT.

This chain links TRBV19 with TRBJ1-4; the D gene is possibly TRBD1 (5 bases). The germline V gene has CDR1 LNHDA and CDR2 SQIVND (reference sequence). This CDR3 spans 15 amino acids. Trimming pared 7 bases from V and 6 bases from J, leaving 18 bases between. As DNA, the CDR3 is TGTGCCAGTAATTCTGTAGGGACCTCGGATGAAAAACTGTTTTTT. Translating gives CASNSVGTSDEKLFF.

The chain couples TRBV18 to TRBJ2-2; D call uncertain. The V gene lost 3 bases and the J gene lost 7 bases, with 12 bases spanning the gap. The CDR3 is made up of 14 amino acids. Germline V gene sequence: CDR1 KGHSH, CDR2 LQKENI. The CDR3: CASSPGSPGGELFF. The CDR3 DNA sequence: TGTGCCAGCTCACCGGGCTCTCCGGGCGGGGAGCTGTTTTTT.

The V call is TRBV10-1, the J call TRBJ2-5; 7 bases match TRBD1. This CDR3 is built from 13 residues. After removal of 2 bases from V and 5 bases from J, the junction contained 2 bases not matched to a gene. In germline, CDR1 is WNHNN, CDR2 SYGVQD (reference sequence). CDR3 DNA sequence: TGCGCCAGCAGTGAGCAGGGGGAGGAGACCCAGTACTTC. The encoded protein is CASSEQGEETQYF.

The rearrangement joins TRBV19 to TRBJ2-5; possibly TRBD1 for D (6 bases). CDR1 and CDR2 from the germline V gene are LNHDA and SQIVND (reference sequence). Trimming left V 6 bases short and J 4 bases short, with 21 bases between. The CDR3 consists of 16 residues. CDR3 loop: CASSPDRGRYRETQYF. The CDR3 nucleotides are TGTGCCAGTAGCCCGGACAGAGGGAGATACAGAGAGACCCAGTACTTC.

In its sample, this clone was seen a few times. The chain combines TRBV27 with TRBJ2-7, with D possibly being TRBD1 (5 bases). In germline, CDR1 is MNHEY, CDR2 SMNVEV (reference sequence). The CDR3 contains 13 residues. The V end lost 2 bases, the J end lost 1 base, and 6 bases lay between the germline ends. The chain's CDR3 is CASSLGASYEQYF. The CDR3 nucleotides are TGTGCCAGCAGTTTAGGGGCATCCTACGAGCAGTACTTC.